One T cell receptor beta chain is described in this entry. The sample comes from a study of blood T cell repertoires in COVID-19. Study at large: Collection of acute and convalescent COVID-19 samples took place in the United States, Italy and Spain.

Repertoires were generated with immunoSEQ multiplex PCR, while TCRdb's copy carries only in-frame clones and drops some. The sample records about 120,000 clones, approximately 83% being singletons. From germline, CDR1 is KGHSH and CDR2 LQKENI. Between the trimmed V and J ends, which lost 3 bases and 4 bases, there was a span of 15 bases. The CDR3 length is 15 residues. Material: peripheral blood. V gene TRBV18 combines with J gene TRBJ1-2; weak D call: TRBD1 (5 bases). This clonotype was obtained from a man at least 80 years old with acute or convalescent COVID-19. This CDR3 reads CASSPTQPGLYGYTF. In DNA form, the CDR3 reads TGTGCCAGCTCACCCACACAGCCAGGGCTCTATGGCTACACCTTC.